The TCR beta chain under discussion was sequenced for a study of blood T cell repertoires in COVID-19. Study at large: COVID-19 samples, acute and convalescent, were from the United States, Italy and Spain.

Germline CDR1 reads LGHNA; CDR2 reads YSLEER. CDR3 length equals 16 residues. The V end was cut by 3 bases, the J end by 0 bases, with 14 bases between. Original processing methods: The assay estimated nucleated cells by amplifying reference gene primers. Libraries were prepared by immunoSEQ multiplex PCR; TCRdb keeps only in-frame clonotypes and omits some of them. The DNA was the basis for D and trimming; V, J and clone size are from that table. The sample has 65,000 to 70,000 clones, roughly 81% seen once. This clonotype was sampled from a human donor in a cohort sampled during active COVID-19. J is TRBJ1-2 and V is TRBV4-3; TRBD1 might be the D (5 bases). The sample taken for sequencing was peripheral blood. CDR3 sequence: CASSQGIGGANYGYTF. For the CDR3, the DNA is TGCGCCAGCAGCCAGGGGATTGGGGGGGCTAACTATGGCTACACCTTC.